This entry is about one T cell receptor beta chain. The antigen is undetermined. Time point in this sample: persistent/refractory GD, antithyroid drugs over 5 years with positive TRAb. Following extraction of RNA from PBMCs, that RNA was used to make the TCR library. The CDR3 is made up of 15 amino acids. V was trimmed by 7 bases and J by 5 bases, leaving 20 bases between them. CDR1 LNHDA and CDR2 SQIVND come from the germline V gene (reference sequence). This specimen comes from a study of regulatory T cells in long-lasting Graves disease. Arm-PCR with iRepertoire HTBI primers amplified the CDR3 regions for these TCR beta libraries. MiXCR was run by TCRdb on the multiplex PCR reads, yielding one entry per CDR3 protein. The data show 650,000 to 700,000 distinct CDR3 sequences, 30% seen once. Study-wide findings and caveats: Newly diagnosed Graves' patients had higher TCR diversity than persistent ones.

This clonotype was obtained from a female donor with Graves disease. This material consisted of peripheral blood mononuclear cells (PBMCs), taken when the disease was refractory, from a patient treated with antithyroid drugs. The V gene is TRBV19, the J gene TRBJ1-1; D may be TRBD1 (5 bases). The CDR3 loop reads CASTSKGRGATEAFF. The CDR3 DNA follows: TGTGCCAGTACCAGCAAGGGGAGGGGAGCAACTGAAGCTTTCTTT. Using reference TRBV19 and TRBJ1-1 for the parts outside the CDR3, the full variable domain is DGGITQSPKYLFRKEGQNVTLSCEQNLNHDAMYWYRQDPGQGLRLIYYSQIVNDFQKGDIAEGYSVSREKKESFPLTVTSAQKNPTAFYLCASTSKGRGATEAFFGQGTRLTVV.